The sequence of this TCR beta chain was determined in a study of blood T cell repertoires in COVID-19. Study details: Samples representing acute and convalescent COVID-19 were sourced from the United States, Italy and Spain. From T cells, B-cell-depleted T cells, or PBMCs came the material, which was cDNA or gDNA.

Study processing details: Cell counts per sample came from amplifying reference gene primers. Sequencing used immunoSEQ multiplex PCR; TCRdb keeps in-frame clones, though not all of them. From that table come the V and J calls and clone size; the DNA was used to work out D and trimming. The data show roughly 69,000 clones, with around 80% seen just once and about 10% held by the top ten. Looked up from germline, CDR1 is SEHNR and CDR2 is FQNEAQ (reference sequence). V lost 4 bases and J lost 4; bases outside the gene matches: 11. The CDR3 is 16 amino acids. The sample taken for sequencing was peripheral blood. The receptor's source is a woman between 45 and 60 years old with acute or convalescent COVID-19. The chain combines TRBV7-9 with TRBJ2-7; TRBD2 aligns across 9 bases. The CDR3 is CASSSSKTSGIYEQYF. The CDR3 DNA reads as TGTGCCAGCAGCTCGAGTAAGACTAGCGGTATTTACGAGCAGTACTTC. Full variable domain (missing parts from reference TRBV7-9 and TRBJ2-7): DTGVSQNPRHKITKRGQNVTFRCDPISEHNRLYWYRQTLGQGPEFLTYFQNEAQLEKSRLLSDRFSAERPKGSFSTLEIQRTEQGDSAMYLCASSSSKTSGIYEQYFGPGTRLTVT.